This T cell receptor beta chain originates from a study of neurological immune-mediated disorders. At least ten counts were recorded for this clonotype. The method for making cDNA was 5'RACE, and it used 10-nucleotide random UMIs. TCRdb ran MiXCR on the 5' RACE reads and lists one entry per CDR3 protein. The sample records fewer than 30,000 distinct CDR3 sequences, 6.5% to 8.5% being singletons. Germline V lookup: CDR1 SQVTM, CDR2 ANQGSEA. The V and J ends lost 6 bases and 0 bases respectively, with 12 bases between them. This CDR3 has 14 amino acids. The chain has TRBV29-1 and TRBJ2-1; TRBD1 or TRBD2 may be the D gene (6 bases each). The receptor's source is a woman aged 40 to 49 in good health. The source material was PBMCs. The CDR3 DNA sequence: TGCAGCGTGCGGGGACATCGCTCCTACAATGAGCAGTTCTTC. It specifies CSVRGHRSYNEQFF.